This section outlines one T cell receptor (beta chain) sequence together with its context. The sample belongs to a study of shared clonotypes between healthy human individuals. Study at large: Donors had three CD4 naive, three CD4 memory, two CD8 naive and one CD8 memory plate apiece.

Only in-frame clones appear in the TCRdb table, and some are missing; sequencing was by immunoSEQ multiplex PCR. The data contain over a million clones, 95% to 99% of them singletons. V lost 4 bases and J 1 base, leaving 10 bases between the germline ends. The CDR3 runs to 14 residues. The germline gives CDR1 LNHDA, CDR2 SQIVND (reference sequence). This chain uses TRBV19 with TRBJ1-1; D remains ambiguous. The sample was naive CD4+ T cells sorted from blood. Documented subset: CD45RA+ positively selected. The source of this sequence is a man under 40 in good health. CDR3 sequence reads: CASSTTGRNTEAFF. The CDR3 DNA is TGTGCCAGTAGTACGACGGGTCGGAACACTGAAGCTTTCTTT.